The 21 T cell receptor beta chains listed next were all sequenced from one sample in a study of lymphopenia after photon versus proton radiotherapy. Assay: immunoSEQ multiplex PCR; the TCRdb copy retains only in-frame clones and omits some. The data contain fewer than 20,000 clones, about 92% of them seen just once; the ten biggest clones take up around 1.7%. The sequences come from peripheral blood, collected from a patient treated with photon-based radiotherapy. All receptors derive from a woman aged 40 to 50 with cholangiocarcinoma.

This chain joins TRBV27 and TRBJ2-3; possibly TRBD2 for D (6 bases). CDR3 length equals 14 residues. From germline, CDR1 is MNHEY and CDR2 SMNVEV (reference sequence). The V and J ends lost 8 bases and 6 bases respectively, with 18 bases between them. CDR3 nucleotide sequence: TGTGCCAGCCGGGGGAGCTTTACTTCGGATACGCAGTATTTT. This translates into CASRGSFTSDTQYF.

The chain couples TRBV4-1 to TRBJ2-7; no firm D call. The V end was cut by 3 bases, the J end by 4 bases, with 16 bases between. The CDR3 covers 15 residues. Germline CDR1 and CDR2: MGHRA and YSYEKL. In DNA form, the CDR3 reads TGCGCCAGCAGCCAGGCCCAAGGGTTGGGGTACGAGCAGTACTTC. It yields the protein CASSQAQGLGYEQYF.

The rearrangement uses TRBV29-1 and TRBJ2-7, with D possibly being TRBD1 or TRBD2 (7 bases each). Trimming took off 4 bases at V and 3 bases at J, with 13 bases between the two ends. Germline CDR1 reads SQVTM; CDR2 reads ANQGSEA. The CDR3 is made up of 13 amino acids. The CDR3 DNA reads TGCAGCGTTGGGGGGGGACAGAGCTACGAGCAGTACTTC. This codes for CSVGGGQSYEQYF.

This chain uses TRBV2 with TRBJ2-7, with D hard to call. V was trimmed by 9 bases and J by 1 base, leaving 13 bases between them. Germline V CDR1 and CDR2: SNHLY, FYNNEI. The CDR3 contains 13 residues. The CDR3 nucleotides are TGTGCCAGTTCCGGCGGCATTTCCTACGAGCAGTACTTC. It yields the protein CASSGGISYEQYF.

The chain is built from TRBV7-2 and TRBJ2-2; TRBD1 might be the D (6 bases). CDR3 size: 14 residues. Trimming took 5 bases from V and 6 from J, leaving 13 bases between them. CDR1 is SGHTA, CDR2 FQGNSA, per germline. The CDR3 protein is CASSLLQGAGELFF. DNA of the CDR3: TGTGCCAGCAGCCTACTACAGGGAGCCGGGGAGCTGTTTTTT.

The chain couples TRBV10-1 to TRBJ1-1; D is ambiguous. The CDR3 covers 13 residues. Trimming removed 7 bases at V and 1 base at J, with 10 bases between. Germline loops: CDR1 WNHNN, CDR2 SYGVQD (reference sequence). The CDR3 reads CASTQDGNTEAFF. The CDR3 bases are TGCGCCAGCACCCAGGACGGGAACACTGAAGCTTTCTTT.

The CDR3 region is CASSPQGSNQPQHF. The CDR3 DNA is TGTGCCAGCAGTCCTCAGGGTAGCAATCAGCCCCAGCATTTT. This sequence joins TRBV28 and TRBJ1-5, with TRBD1 as a possible D gene (5 bases). The CDR3 spans 14 residues. The V gene lost 5 bases and the J gene lost 0 bases, with 8 bases spanning the gap. CDR1 and CDR2 (germline): MDHEN, SYDVKM.

This chain uses TRBV9 with TRBJ2-1, with 9 bases lining up with TRBD1. Germline V gene data show CDR1 as SGDLS and CDR2 as YYNGEE. This CDR3 has 17 amino acids. Losses at the gene ends were 0 bases for V and 8 bases for J; bases not matched to a gene: 12. CDR3 in amino acids: CASSVDFLGTGQDEQFF. DNA of the CDR3: TGTGCCAGCAGCGTAGATTTTTTGGGGACAGGGCAGGATGAGCAGTTCTTC.

The chain uses TRBV18 and TRBJ2-3, with 8 positions matching TRBD1. Germline V gives CDR1 KGHSH, CDR2 LQKENI. The CDR3 contains 16 residues. V lost 3 bases and J lost 6; bases outside the gene matches: 11. CDR3 sequence (DNA): TGTGCCAGCTCACCGGAAACACGGCGGGACAGGGATACGCAGTATTTT. Encoded protein: CASSPETRRDRDTQYF.

The chain couples TRBV28 to TRBJ2-1; D is uncertain. CDR3 length: 12 amino acids. Looked up from germline, CDR1 is MDHEN and CDR2 is SYDVKM. V lost 8 bases to trimming and J lost 12 bases, with 17 bases between them. The CDR3, as DNA: TGTGCCAGCGGTTCCGGGCCTTCGGGGCAGTTCTTC. Protein sequence: CASGSGPSGQFF.

The CDR3 spells CASSQDRPATYEQYF. The CDR3 DNA reads TGCGCCAGCAGCCAAGATCGACCAGCAACCTACGAGCAGTACTTC. The chain employs TRBV4-1 and TRBJ2-7; no definite D call. The CDR3 has 15 residues. Germline assignment: CDR1 MGHRA and CDR2 YSYEKL. Trimming took off 0 bases at V and 2 bases at J, with 11 bases between the two ends.

The genes are TRBV19 and TRBJ1-6; D gene unclear. The CDR3 is made up of 15 amino acids. The V gene lost 9 bases and the J gene lost 0 bases, with 12 bases spanning the gap. Per germline, CDR1 LNHDA and CDR2 SQIVND (reference sequence). CDR3 DNA sequence: TGTGCCAGCGGGCTCTCGAGCTCCTATAATTCACCCCTCCACTTT. Protein product: CASGLSSSYNSPLHF.

The CDR3 DNA is TGTGCCAGTAGTATAGAAGCAGGAGCCTCCTACGAGCAGTACTTC. It codes for CASSIEAGASYEQYF. This sequence joins TRBV19 and TRBJ2-7; no clear D gene. V was trimmed by 0 bases and J by 0 bases, leaving 9 bases between them. CDR1 and CDR2 (germline): LNHDA, SQIVND (reference sequence). This CDR3 is built from 15 residues.

In this sample, this clone turned up once. V gene TRBV4-2 combines with J gene TRBJ2-7; D remains unclear. CDR3 size: 13 residues. Germline assignment: CDR1 LGHNA and CDR2 YNFKEQ. V shed 1 base and J shed 1 base, with 5 bases lying between them. The CDR3 DNA follows: TGTGCCAGCAGCCAAGCCTCTTCCTACGAGCAGTACTTC. The encoded protein is CASSQASSYEQYF.

A single count supports this clone. The genes are TRBV15 and TRBJ1-2; no clear D. The CDR3 is made up of 16 amino acids. V was shortened by 0 bases and J by 4 bases, with 15 bases between the two germline ends. Germline-derived CDR1 and CDR2 are LNHNV and YYDKDF (reference sequence). CDR3 nucleotide sequence: TGTGCCACCAGCAGAGATCGCAGTAACAGCCCCTATGGCTACACCTTC. It specifies CATSRDRSNSPYGYTF.

This chain joins TRBV5-1 and TRBJ1-2, with 8 bases lining up with TRBD1. This CDR3 region has 14 residues. The germline gives CDR1 SGHRS, CDR2 YFSETQ. The ends lost 2 bases at V and 6 bases at J; junction bases unmatched: 6. Written as DNA, the CDR3 is TGCGCCAGCAGCTTTAGCGCAGGGGGCGATGGCTACACCTTC. This sequence encodes CASSFSAGGDGYTF.

This sequence joins TRBV5-1 and TRBJ1-2; 8 positions match TRBD1. Germline CDR1 and CDR2: SGHRS and YFSETQ. V dropped 2 bases and J dropped 4; count of bases not matched to a gene: 13. This CDR3 is built from 17 residues. The CDR3 sequence is CASSFGWEDRAGYGYTF. For the CDR3, the DNA is TGCGCCAGCAGCTTTGGCTGGGAGGACAGGGCGGGCTATGGCTACACCTTC.

The V gene is TRBV29-1, the J gene TRBJ1-1; D is unclear. Germline V CDR1 and CDR2: SQVTM, ANQGSEA. Trimming took off 5 bases at V and 3 bases at J, with 16 bases between the two ends. There are 14 residues in the CDR3. As DNA, the CDR3 is TGCAGCGTTAGGGCAGGCCCGACTCACACTGAAGCTTTCTTT. The encoded protein is CSVRAGPTHTEAFF. Combining the CDR3 with reference TRBV29-1 and TRBJ1-1 gives the whole variable domain SAVISQKPSRDICQRGTSLTIQCQVDSQVTMMFWYRQQPGQSLTLIATANQGSEATYESGFVIDKFPISRPNLTFSTLTVSNMSPEDSSIYLCSVRAGPTHTEAFFGQGTRLTVV.

CDR3 loop: CASRRRVANFYSNQPQHF. The CDR3 nucleotides read TGTGCAAGTCGCCGCCGGGTCGCGAACTTTTATAGCAATCAGCCCCAGCATTTT. The chain is built from TRBV12-2 and TRBJ1-5. TRBV12-2 is a pseudogene. This CDR3 is 18 amino acids long.

CDR3 nucleotides: TGCGCCAGCAGCTTGGACGGACTAGCTGTCAATGAGCAGTTCTTC. This gives the protein CASSLDGLAVNEQFF. The V gene is TRBV5-1, the J gene TRBJ2-1; TRBD2 matches at 8 bases. Germline CDR1 SGHRS, CDR2 YFSETQ. The CDR3 is made up of 15 amino acids. J lost 6 bases, V lost 0 bases, and 5 bases had no gene match. Full variable domain (outside the CDR3, taken from reference TRBV5-1 and TRBJ2-1): KAGVTQTPRYLIKTRGQQVTLSCSPISGHRSVSWYQQTPGQGLQFLFEYFSETQRNKGNFPGRFSGRQFSNSRSEMNVSTLELGDSALYLCASSLDGLAVNEQFFGPGTRLTVL.

This chain connects TRBV9 to TRBJ2-5; D unclear. Trimming cost V 0 bases and J 5 bases, with 11 bases left between them. Germline values: CDR1 SGDLS, CDR2 YYNGEE. CDR3 length equals 14 residues. This CDR3 reads CASSVAVGLETQYF. CDR3 bases: TGTGCCAGCAGCGTAGCGGTGGGTTTGGAGACCCAGTACTTC.